These T cell receptor beta chains were read from a single sample in a study of cytomegalovirus exposure and HLA in healthy donors. Clones were sequenced by immunoSEQ multiplex PCR, and TCRdb holds only the in-frame ones, with some missing. Of about 130,000 clones in the sample, 80% were seen once. The sample taken for sequencing was PBMCs. Every receptor here comes from a male donor in good health and CMV-seronegative. CDR3s include the opening cysteine and the closing phenylalanine or tryptophan. D genes are given only for firm matches. Part of the rows lack a size; the others show once, few, many or a class for expanded clones.

V: TRBV6-5; J: TRBJ2-2; size: .; D: TRBD1; CDR3: CASSGTGATGELFF; DNA: TGTGCCAGCAGTGGGACAGGGGCCACCGGGGAGCTGTTTTTT
V: TRBV27; J: TRBJ2-7; size: .; D: .; CDR3: CASSLAGQSYEQYF; DNA: TGTGCCAGCAGTTTGGCAGGGCAGTCCTACGAGCAGTACTTC
V: TRBV19; J: TRBJ2-1; size: few; D: .; CDR3: CASSARQEQFF; DNA: TGTGCCAGTAGTGCTCGACAGGAGCAGTTCTTC
V: TRBV6-4; J: TRBJ1-2; size: .; D: TRBD1; CDR3: CASSGTRTGLDGYTF; DNA: TGTGCCAGCAGTGGCACCCGGACAGGGTTAGATGGCTACACCTTC
V: TRBV28; J: TRBJ1-4; size: .; D: TRBD1; CDR3: CASTLPVGTGVKKLFF; DNA: TGTGCCAGCACCCTCCCTGTGGGGACAGGCGTTAAAAAACTGTTTTTT
V: TRBV4-2; J: TRBJ2-5; size: .; D: .; CDR3: CASSLLYRSGKGGETQYF; DNA: TGTGCCAGCAGCCTTTTATATCGCTCAGGGAAGGGAGGAGAGACCCAGTACTTC
V: TRBV6-5; J: TRBJ1-5; size: few; D: TRBD1; CDR3: CASSYRGYQPQHF; DNA: TGTGCCAGCTCCTACAGGGGATATCAGCCCCAGCATTTT
V: TRBV4-1; J: TRBJ1-6; size: .; D: TRBD1; CDR3: CASSQWTGGNSYNSPLHF; DNA: TGCGCCAGCAGCCAATGGACAGGGGGCAATTCCTATAATTCACCCCTCCACTTT
V: TRBV19; J: TRBJ1-5; size: few; D: .; CDR3: CASTRGVRSGAINQPQHF; DNA: TGTGCCAGTACGCGTGGTGTCCGATCAGGGGCCATCAATCAGCCCCAGCATTTT
V: TRBV5-5; J: TRBJ2-3; size: .; D: TRBD2; CDR3: CASSRGGMGGATDTQYF; DNA: TGTGCCAGCAGCCGGGGGGGTATGGGAGGCGCCACAGATACGCAGTATTTT
V: TRBV2; J: TRBJ2-1; size: .; D: TRBD2; CDR3: CASSPPLAGVYNEQFF; DNA: TGTGCCAGCAGTCCCCCACTAGCGGGGGTTTACAATGAGCAGTTCTTC
V: TRBV5-5; J: TRBJ1-5; size: .; D: TRBD1; CDR3: CASTAGDRGLQPQHF; DNA: TGTGCCAGCACCGCCGGGGACAGGGGGCTTCAGCCCCAGCATTTT
V: TRBV6-1; J: TRBJ1-5; size: medium-sized; D: TRBD1; CDR3: CATETGNSNQPQHF; DNA: TGTGCCACCGAGACAGGGAATAGCAATCAGCCCCAGCATTTT
V: TRBV19; J: TRBJ1-4; size: .; D: .; CDR3: CASSIGDSREKLFF; DNA: TGTGCCAGTAGTATTGGGGACTCAAGGGAAAAACTGTTTTTT
V: TRBV7-2; J: TRBJ2-5; size: .; D: TRBD1; CDR3: CASSFRQGSQYF; DNA: TGTGCCAGCAGCTTCCGACAGGGGAGCCAGTACTTC
V: TRBV7-8; J: TRBJ1-5; size: .; D: .; CDR3: CASSPPGDQPQHF; DNA: TGTGCCAGCAGCCCTCCGGGAGACCAGCCCCAGCATTTT
V: TRBV11-1; J: TRBJ2-7; size: .; D: .; CDR3: CASSGPGQASYEQYF; DNA: TGTGCCAGCAGCGGCCCGGGACAAGCCTCCTACGAGCAGTACTTC
V: TRBV5-4; J: TRBJ1-2; size: once; D: .; CDR3: CASSLQGVQSNYGYTF; DNA: TGTGCCAGCAGCTTGCAGGGTGTGCAGTCTAACTATGGCTACACCTTC
V: TRBV5-1; J: TRBJ1-1; size: once; D: TRBD1; CDR3: CASSSGTGHTEAFF; DNA: TGCGCCAGCAGCAGTGGGACAGGGCACACTGAAGCTTTCTTT
V: TRBV5-4; J: TRBJ2-1; size: .; D: TRBD2; CDR3: CASSGPSGGAYEQFF; DNA: TGTGCCAGCAGCGGACCTAGCGGGGGGGCCTATGAGCAGTTCTTC
V: TRBV6-6; J: TRBJ1-1; size: .; D: .; CDR3: CASSFQIQGNTEAFF; DNA: TGTGCCAGCAGTTTCCAGATACAGGGGAACACTGAAGCTTTCTTT
V: TRBV9; J: TRBJ1-5; size: .; D: TRBD1; CDR3: CASHDRVGNQPQHF; DNA: TGTGCCAGCCACGACAGGGTTGGCAATCAGCCCCAGCATTTT
V: TRBV4-1; J: TRBJ1-3; size: .; D: TRBD1; CDR3: CASSLTGDSGNTIYF; DNA: TGCGCCAGCAGCTTAACAGGGGACTCTGGAAACACCATATATTTT
V: TRBV30; J: TRBJ1-3; size: .; D: .; CDR3: CAWSVQVFGNTIYF; DNA: TGTGCCTGGAGTGTACAGGTTTTTGGAAACACCATATATTTT
V: TRBV20-1; J: TRBJ2-1; size: .; D: .; CDR3: CSPRLVHEQFF; DNA: TGCAGTCCTCGACTAGTACATGAGCAGTTCTTC
V: TRBV28; J: TRBJ2-1; size: .; D: .; CDR3: CASSLRGHYNEQFF; DNA: TGTGCCAGCAGCCTCAGGGGTCACTACAATGAGCAGTTCTTC
V: TRBV29-1; J: TRBJ2-7; size: .; D: TRBD1; CDR3: CSVEGTGRFEQYF; DNA: TGCAGCGTTGAAGGGACAGGGCGTTTCGAGCAGTACTTC
V: TRBV9; J: TRBJ2-5; size: .; D: TRBD2; CDR3: CASSVLPGLAGGRETQYF; DNA: TGTGCCAGCAGCGTTCTACCGGGACTAGCGGGCGGGAGGGAGACCCAGTACTTC
V: TRBV5-1; J: TRBJ2-1; size: few; D: .; CDR3: CASSLQGGPYNEQFF; DNA: TGCGCCAGCAGCTTGCAGGGGGGCCCCTACAATGAGCAGTTCTTC
V: TRBV19; J: TRBJ1-5; size: .; D: TRBD1; CDR3: CASSSSYRTGRSGNQPQHF; DNA: TGTGCCAGTAGTTCCTCGTACCGGACAGGGAGGAGTGGCAATCAGCCCCAGCATTTT
V: TRBV6-6; J: TRBJ1-2; size: .; D: .; CDR3: CASSLRDNYGYTF; DNA: TGTGCCAGCAGTTTGAGGGATAACTATGGCTACACCTTC
V: TRBV28; J: TRBJ1-6; size: .; D: .; CDR3: CASNLISGSANSPLHF; DNA: TGTGCCAGCAACCTCATATCGGGGTCCGCTAATTCACCCCTCCACTTT
V: TRBV5-5; J: TRBJ1-6; size: .; D: .; CDR3: CASNPFEDRSPLHF; DNA: TGTGCCAGCAACCCTTTTGAGGACAGATCACCCCTCCACTTT
V: TRBV9; J: TRBJ2-2; size: once; D: TRBD1; CDR3: CASSTPGTGNTGELFF; DNA: TGTGCCAGCAGCACCCCCGGGACAGGGAACACCGGGGAGCTGTTTTTT
V: TRBV5-1; J: TRBJ2-1; size: once; D: .; CDR3: CASSLGGGSSYNEQFF; DNA: TGCGCCAGCAGCTTAGGGGGGGGAAGCTCCTACAATGAGCAGTTCTTC
V: TRBV7-9; J: TRBJ2-1; size: .; D: .; CDR3: CASSLGGAVNEQFF; DNA: TGTGCCAGCAGCTTGGGGGGGGCGGTGAATGAGCAGTTCTTC
V: TRBV6-1; J: TRBJ1-1; size: .; D: .; CDR3: CASSENPGGFAEAFF; DNA: TGTGCCAGCAGTGAAAATCCGGGGGGTTTCGCTGAAGCTTTCTTT
V: TRBV6-6; J: TRBJ2-3; size: .; D: .; CDR3: CASSYSGDTQYF; DNA: TGTGCCAGCAGTTACTCCGGAGATACGCAGTATTTT
V: TRBV2; J: TRBJ2-7; size: .; D: TRBD2; CDR3: CASSVLTSGSYEQYF; DNA: TGTGCCAGCAGTGTTTTGACTAGCGGCTCCTACGAGCAGTACTTC
V: TRBV27; J: TRBJ1-4; size: once; D: TRBD1; CDR3: CASSAGGKEKLFF; DNA: TGTGCCAGCAGTGCAGGGGGGAAGGAAAAACTATTTTTT
V: TRBV7-2; J: TRBJ2-1; size: once; D: TRBD2; CDR3: CASSPHTSGGYNEQFF; DNA: TGTGCCAGCAGCCCTCATACTAGCGGGGGCTACAATGAGCAGTTCTTC
V: TRBV12-5; J: TRBJ1-1; size: .; D: .; CDR3: CASGFERKAFF; DNA: TGTGCTAGTGGATTTGAGCGGAAGGCTTTCTTT
V: TRBV28; J: TRBJ1-5; size: .; D: .; CDR3: CASTSLGGGAGQPQHF; DNA: TGTGCCAGCACTTCCCTTGGGGGGGGCGCAGGGCAGCCCCAGCATTTT
V: TRBV11-2; J: TRBJ2-7; size: .; D: .; CDR3: CASSLGTNLYEQYF; DNA: TGTGCCAGCAGCTTAGGGACTAACCTCTACGAGCAGTACTTC
V: TRBV5-1; J: TRBJ2-1; size: .; D: .; CDR3: CASSSQSGVGEQFF; DNA: TGCGCCAGCAGCTCCCAGTCCGGGGTTGGTGAGCAGTTCTTC
V: TRBV7-9; J: TRBJ1-2; size: .; D: .; CDR3: CASSPPGTLDGYTF; DNA: TGTGCCAGCAGTCCACCCGGGACATTAGATGGCTACACCTTC
V: TRBV30; J: TRBJ2-7; size: .; D: .; CDR3: CAWGIRGGRNYEQYF; DNA: TGTGCCTGGGGTATTCGGGGTGGCAGAAACTACGAGCAGTACTTC
V: TRBV7-8; J: TRBJ1-5; size: .; D: TRBD1; CDR3: CASSLATGPNQPQHF; DNA: TGTGCCAGCAGCTTAGCGACAGGGCCTAATCAGCCCCAGCATTTT
V: TRBV29-1; J: TRBJ1-2; size: .; D: .; CDR3: CSVVADYGYTF; DNA: TGCAGCGTTGTGGCGGACTATGGCTACACCTTC
V: TRBV4-1; J: TRBJ2-7; size: .; D: .; CDR3: CASSQDLAPGNYEQYF; DNA: TGCGCCAGCAGCCAAGATCTTGCCCCGGGGAACTACGAGCAGTACTTC
V: TRBV30; J: TRBJ1-1; size: few; D: .; CDR3: CAWIRDKRAFF; DNA: TGTGCCTGGATTCGGGACAAGAGGGCTTTCTTT
V: TRBV5-8; J: TRBJ1-2; size: .; D: TRBD1; CDR3: CASSTTGGYGYTF; DNA: TGTGCCAGCAGCACTACAGGGGGCTATGGCTACACCTTC